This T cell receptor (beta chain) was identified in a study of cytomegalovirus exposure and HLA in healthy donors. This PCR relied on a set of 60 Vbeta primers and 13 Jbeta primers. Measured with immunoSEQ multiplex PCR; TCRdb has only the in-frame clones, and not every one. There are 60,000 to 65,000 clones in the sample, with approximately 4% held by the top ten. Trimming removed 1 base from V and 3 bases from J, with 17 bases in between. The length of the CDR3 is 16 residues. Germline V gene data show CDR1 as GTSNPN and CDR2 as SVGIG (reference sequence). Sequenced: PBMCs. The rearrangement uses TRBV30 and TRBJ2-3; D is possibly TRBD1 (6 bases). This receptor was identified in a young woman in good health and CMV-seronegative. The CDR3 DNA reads TGTGCCTGGAGTGATATAGGACAGATAGGGACAGATACGCAGTATTTT. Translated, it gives CAWSDIGQIGTDTQYF.